Listed here are 21 T cell receptor beta chains from one sample, sequenced in a study of identical twins. One entry per CDR3 protein, called by TCRdb with MiXCR from the 5' RACE reads. Among about 920,000 distinct CDR3 sequences, 10% to 15% were seen once, and the ten largest hold roughly 1.5%. The same sample was also studied in work on yellow fever vaccine responses in identical twins.

The specimen sequenced was PBMCs. The receptor source for this set is a woman aged 18-30 years in good health.

Only a few counts were recorded for this clonotype. CDR3 sequence: CASSSPSGGGYTF. CDR3 bases: TGTGCCAGCAGCTCTCCGAGCGGTGGGGGCTACACCTTC. This chain links TRBV11-2 with TRBJ1-2; D is unclear. Trimming left V 4 bases short and J 8 bases short, with 14 bases between. Germline-derived CDR1 and CDR2 are SGHAT and FQNNGV. CDR3 size: 13 residues.

This clonotype was found a few times. This rearrangement joins TRBV10-3 to TRBJ1-2; D is uncertain. The length of the CDR3 is 13 residues. The V gene's germline CDR1 is ENHRY and CDR2 SYGVKD. V gave up 9 bases and J gave up 3 bases, with 14 bases separating them. The CDR3 DNA sequence: TGTGCCATTTCCTTTGCAGACCACTATGGCTACACCTTC. It is translated as CAISFADHYGYTF.

This clonotype was recorded a few times. The rearrangement uses TRBV12-3 or TRBV12-4 and TRBJ2-5, with TRBD1 matching 7 bases. The J segment lost 0 bases and the V segment lost 6 bases, leaving 13 bases of the junction unmatched. The length of the CDR3 is 17 residues. The CDR3 sequence is CASRLAPGQKYQETQYF. The CDR3 DNA is TGTGCCAGCAGGCTAGCTCCGGGACAGAAGTACCAAGAGACCCAGTACTTC.

At least ten counts were recorded for this clonotype. V gene TRBV4-2 combines with J gene TRBJ1-1; the D is unclear. CDR1 LGHNA and CDR2 YNFKEQ come from the germline V gene. The CDR3 runs to 13 residues. Trimming cost V 3 bases and J 0 bases, with 5 bases left between them. CDR3 sequence: CASSHNMNTEAFF. In nucleotides, the CDR3 is TGTGCCAGCAGCCACAATATGAACACTGAAGCTTTCTTT.

This sequence joins TRBV6-1 and TRBJ1-1; 9 positions match TRBD1. V was clipped by 7 bases and J by 3 bases; unmatched bases: 15. The CDR3 has 17 amino acids. Germline CDR1 MNHNS, CDR2 SASEGT. The CDR3: CASINRGLFSQYTEAFF. The CDR3 nucleotides read TGTGCCAGCATCAACAGGGGGCTGTTTTCTCAGTACACTGAAGCTTTCTTT.

This clonotype was picked up many times. The chain carries TRBV12-3 or TRBV12-4 and TRBJ2-5; possible D gene TRBD2, 5 bases. Trimming took off 3 bases at V and 8 bases at J, with 19 bases between the two ends. CDR3 size: 15 residues. This chain's CDR3 is CASSFWAEASSTQYF. The CDR3 DNA follows: TGTGCCAGCAGTTTTTGGGCGGAGGCTAGTAGTACCCAGTACTTC.

In this sample, this clonotype turned up a few times. The V and J genes are TRBV29-1 and TRBJ2-1, with D tentatively TRBD2 (5 bases). The germline V and J ends were trimmed by 6 bases and 10 bases, with 13 bases remaining between them. CDR1 SQVTM and CDR2 ANQGSEA come from the germline V gene. This CDR3 contains 11 residues. In DNA form, the CDR3 reads TGCAGCGTCGTTACTAGTCCCGAGCAGTTCTTC. Its translation: CSVVTSPEQFF.

The table lists this clonotype with many counts. The gene calls are TRBV20-1 and TRBJ2-5, with 13 positions matching TRBD2. This CDR3 is 14 amino acids long. Trimming took 6 bases from V and 5 from J; bases not matched to a gene: 6. CDR1 and CDR2 from the germline V gene are DFQATT and SNEGSKA (reference sequence). The CDR3 DNA reads as TGCAGTGCGACTACGACTAGCGGGGGGGAGACCCAGTACTTC. Residues: CSATTTSGGETQYF.

This clonotype was detected only a few times. CDR3 in amino acids: CAAGVSFNQPQHF. The DNA for the CDR3 is TGTGCAGCGGGCGTTTCGTTCAATCAGCCCCAGCATTTT. The chain carries TRBV28 and TRBJ1-5; no definite D call. CDR1 is MDHEN, CDR2 SYDVKM, per germline. The CDR3 has 13 residues.

This clonotype has more than one count but fewer than ten. V usage is TRBV12-5 and J usage is TRBJ2-1, with 8 bases identical to TRBD2. CDR1 is LGHNT and CDR2 is FRNRAP in the germline V gene. CDR3 size: 17 residues. Trimming removed 0 bases from V and 3 bases from J; junction bases left unmatched: 7. CDR3 sequence reads: CASGLVIGGRNYNEQFF. The CDR3 DNA reads TGTGCTAGTGGTTTGGTAATTGGCGGGAGGAACTACAATGAGCAGTTCTTC.

There are a few counts of this clonotype. The chain joins TRBV20-1 to TRBJ1-1; D remains unclear. The CDR3 spans 13 residues. Trimming cost V 3 bases and J 2 bases, with 10 bases left between them. Germline assignment: CDR1 DFQATT and CDR2 SNEGSKA (reference sequence). CDR3 amino acids: CSASPGSNTEAFF. CDR3 DNA: TGCAGTGCTAGTCCGGGTTCCAACACTGAAGCTTTCTTT.

This clonotype was seen at least ten times. V and J are TRBV12-3 or TRBV12-4 and TRBJ1-2, with TRBD1 as a possible D gene (6 bases). V lost 4 bases and J 8 bases, leaving 11 bases between the germline ends. This CDR3 has 12 amino acids. CDR3 sequence (DNA): TGTGCCAGCAGTTCAGGGGTATGGGGCTACACCTTC. Amino acid sequence: CASSSGVWGYTF.

This clonotype was observed a few times. The chain combines TRBV6-5 with TRBJ1-1; D gene uncertain. CDR1 is MNHEY, CDR2 SVGAGI, per germline. CDR3 length: 15 amino acids. Trimming took 0 bases from V and 5 from J, leaving 13 bases between them. The DNA for the CDR3 is TGTGCCAGCAGTTACTCGATCGGAGGAGGGACTGAAGCTTTCTTT. It translates to CASSYSIGGGTEAFF.

This clonotype has at least ten counts. The V gene is TRBV3-1, the J gene TRBJ1-5; a weak D match, TRBD1 (5 bases). In germline, CDR1 is LGHDT, CDR2 YNNKEL (reference sequence). The CDR3 runs to 15 residues. The ends were cut back, 1 base at V and 0 bases at J, with 7 bases in the middle. CDR3 DNA sequence: TGTGCCAGCAGCCAAGGACAGCTTAGCAATCAGCCCCAGCATTTT. This codes for CASSQGQLSNQPQHF.

This clonotype turned up a few times. V and J are TRBV29-1 and TRBJ2-3, with 12 bases identical to TRBD2. V dropped 4 bases and J dropped 6; count of bases not matched to a gene: 5. In germline, CDR1 is SQVTM, CDR2 ANQGSEA. This CDR3 region has 14 residues. Here the CDR3 DNA reads TGCAGCGTTGGACTAGCGGGGGCCCCGGATACGCAGTATTTT. It translates to CSVGLAGAPDTQYF.

This clonotype occurred many times. The chain links TRBV10-3 to TRBJ2-5, with D perhaps matching TRBD1 (7 bases). CDR3 length: 14 amino acids. CDR1 and CDR2 from the germline V gene are ENHRY and SYGVKD. V was shortened by 1 base and J by 4 bases, with 10 bases between the two germline ends. Here the CDR3 reads CAISEWRGRETQYF. The CDR3 DNA reads TGTGCCATCAGTGAGTGGAGGGGGCGAGAGACCCAGTACTTC.

A few counts support this clonotype. The rearrangement uses TRBV15 and TRBJ2-3, with 11 nucleotides matching TRBD1. Trimming took 2 bases from V and 4 from J; bases not matched to a gene: 11. Looked up from germline, CDR1 is LNHNV and CDR2 is YYDKDF (reference sequence). CDR3 size: 18 residues. CDR3 in DNA: TGTGCCACCAGCAGACCCACTCAAGGACAGGGGGCGTCAGATACGCAGTATTTT. It translates to CATSRPTQGQGASDTQYF.

The gene calls are TRBV18 and TRBJ2-7, with a weak D call TRBD1 (6 bases). V was pared by 8 bases and J by 4 bases, with 12 bases between. Germline V gene data show CDR1 as KGHSH and CDR2 as LQKENI. CDR3 length: 12 residues. The CDR3 protein is CASTSTGYEQYF. The CDR3 DNA reads as TGTGCCAGCACCTCGACAGGTTACGAGCAGTACTTC. Complete variable domain (other parts from reference TRBV18 and TRBJ2-7): NAGVMQNPRHLVRRRGQEARLRCSPMKGHSHVYWYRQLPEEGLKFMVYLQKENIIDESGMPKERFSAEFPKEGPSILRIQQVVRGDSAAYFCASTSTGYEQYFGPGTRLTVT.

This clonotype was observed a handful of times. The J gene is TRBJ2-1, the V gene TRBV10-2; 7 bases are a match to TRBD2. V lost 5 bases to trimming and J lost 9 bases; unmatched junction nucleotides: 10. Germline assignment: CDR1 WSHSY and CDR2 SAAADI. The CDR3 is 14 amino acids. The CDR3 nucleotides read TGCGCCAGCAGTCCCGGGCGGGAGTTCCTTGAGCAGTTCTTC. Protein: CASSPGREFLEQFF.

This chain joins TRBV20-1 and TRBJ1-6; 9 bases align to TRBD1. The CDR3 consists of 16 residues. CDR1 and CDR2 from the germline V gene are DFQATT and SNEGSKA (reference sequence). Trimming at V came to 4 bases and at J to 2 bases, leaving 6 bases not matched to a gene. CDR3: CSAIPGTGTYNSPLHF. CDR3 DNA sequence: TGCAGTGCTATCCCCGGGACAGGGACCTATAATTCACCCCTCCACTTT.

The table lists this clonotype with a few counts. J is TRBJ1-1 and V is TRBV7-8; D call uncertain. Deletions cut 1 base from V and 5 bases from J, with 17 bases between. The CDR3 spans 16 residues. The germline V gene has CDR1 SGHVS and CDR2 FQNEAQ. The CDR3 bases are TGTGCCAGCAGCTTAGGTCTCGTAGCGGCAAGGACTGAAGCTTTCTTT. Its protein product is CASSLGLVAARTEAFF.